This is a list of T cell receptor beta chains from one sample in a study of PD-1 blockade in classical Hodgkin lymphoma. Produced via immunoSEQ multiplex PCR; TCRdb's table is partial and in-frame only. The sample has 29,000 or so clones, more than 60% seen once. The sequencing here drew on peripheral blood mononuclear cells (PBMCs), taken before the second cycle of nivolumab. The source is a human donor with classical Hodgkin lymphoma. CDR3s include the opening cysteine and the closing phenylalanine or tryptophan. Fields, in order: V gene, D gene, clone size, J gene, CDR3 DNA, CDR3 protein. A D gene is named only where the DNA matches it firmly. Clone size is stated in some rows and not others, as once, few, many or a class when expanded.

V gene: TRBV9; D gene: NA; clone size: NA; J gene: TRBJ2-3; CDR3 DNA: TGTGCCAGCAGCAGCGCCAGAAGATTGGGGCTCACGACCTTCACAGATACGCAGTATTTT; CDR3 protein: CASSSARRLGLTTFTDTQYF
V gene: TRBV4-2; D gene: NA; clone size: NA; J gene: TRBJ1-2; CDR3 DNA: TGTGCCAGCAGCCAGGATACGTCCGGGGGGGCGACCTATGGCTACACCTTC; CDR3 protein: CASSQDTSGGATYGYTF
V gene: TRBV18; D gene: TRBD2; clone size: NA; J gene: TRBJ2-1; CDR3 DNA: TGTGCCAGCTCAACTTACGGGACTAGCGGGGACAATGAGCAGTTCTTC; CDR3 protein: CASSTYGTSGDNEQFF
V gene: TRBV28; D gene: NA; clone size: NA; J gene: TRBJ2-7; CDR3 DNA: TGTGCCAGCAACGCCCAGGCGCCCCCCTACGAGCAGTACTTC; CDR3 protein: CASNAQAPPYEQYF
V gene: TRBV7-9; D gene: NA; clone size: few; J gene: TRBJ1-6; CDR3 DNA: TGTGCCAGCAGCTTCGGTTGGGGCTTTAGCAATTCACCCCTCCACTTT; CDR3 protein: CASSFGWGFSNSPLHF
V gene: TRBV29-1; D gene: NA; clone size: NA; J gene: TRBJ2-3; CDR3 DNA: TGCAGCGTTGAAGATTTGGGGCTGGTTCCAGATACGCAGTATTTT; CDR3 protein: CSVEDLGLVPDTQYF
V gene: TRBV19; D gene: TRBD1; clone size: NA; J gene: TRBJ2-3; CDR3 DNA: TGTGCCAGTAGTATCGGGACAGGGGTCAACACAGATACGCAGTATTTT; CDR3 protein: CASSIGTGVNTDTQYF
V gene: TRBV7-9; D gene: TRBD1; clone size: NA; J gene: TRBJ2-7; CDR3 DNA: TGTGCCAGCAGCTTAGTGGGACAGGGGCCCCACGAGCAGTACTTC; CDR3 protein: CASSLVGQGPHEQYF
V gene: TRBV4-1; D gene: TRBD2; clone size: NA; J gene: TRBJ2-1; CDR3 DNA: TGCGCCAGCAGCCGCGAACTAGCGGGGGGCTACAATGAGCAGTTCTTC; CDR3 protein: CASSRELAGGYNEQFF
V gene: TRBV28; D gene: NA; clone size: NA; J gene: TRBJ2-5; CDR3 DNA: TGTGCCAGCAGTTTATCGAGATGGCAACTCCAAGAGACCCAGTACTTC; CDR3 protein: CASSLSRWQLQETQYF
V gene: TRBV28; D gene: NA; clone size: NA; J gene: TRBJ1-5; CDR3 DNA: TGTGCCAGCAGGCAGACCCCCAGTCAGCCCCAGCATTTT; CDR3 protein: CASRQTPSQPQHF
V gene: TRBV6-5; D gene: NA; clone size: medium-sized; J gene: TRBJ2-2; CDR3 DNA: TGTGCCAGCAGTTTTAACACCGGGGAGCTGTTTTTT; CDR3 protein: CASSFNTGELFF
V gene: TRBV28; D gene: NA; clone size: NA; J gene: TRBJ1-4; CDR3 DNA: TGTGCCAGCAGTTTTCGGGCAGGGGATGAAAAACTGTTTTTT; CDR3 protein: CASSFRAGDEKLFF
V gene: TRBV30; D gene: NA; clone size: once; J gene: TRBJ1-1; CDR3 DNA: TGTGCCTGGAATAGGGATCTCCGGCCCGCTTTCTTT; CDR3 protein: CAWNRDLRPAFF
V gene: TRBV29-1; D gene: NA; clone size: NA; J gene: TRBJ1-1; CDR3 DNA: TGCAGCGTTGGGGTCAGAACTAGCCGAGGGAACACTGAAGCTTTCTTT; CDR3 protein: CSVGVRTSRGNTEAFF
V gene: TRBV28; D gene: NA; clone size: medium-sized; J gene: TRBJ1-4; CDR3 DNA: TGTGCCAGCAGCCCCCCCCGGGGGAAACTGTTTTTT; CDR3 protein: CASSPPRGKLFF
V gene: TRBV27; D gene: TRBD2; clone size: NA; J gene: TRBJ2-1; CDR3 DNA: TGTGCCAGCAGTCTCACTAGCGGGGGGGCGCGGAGGGCCTACAATGAGCAGTTCTTC; CDR3 protein: CASSLTSGGARRAYNEQFF
V gene: TRBV27; D gene: TRBD1; clone size: few; J gene: TRBJ2-4; CDR3 DNA: TGTGCCAGCAGAACGGACAGGGAGAGGAGTCAGTACTTC; CDR3 protein: CASRTDRERSQYF
V gene: TRBV7-9; D gene: NA; clone size: NA; J gene: TRBJ1-2; CDR3 DNA: TGTGCCAGCAGCTTAATGCGGGGCTACACCTTC; CDR3 protein: CASSLMRGYTF
V gene: TRBV7-2; D gene: NA; clone size: NA; J gene: TRBJ1-6; CDR3 DNA: TGTGCCAGCAGCCCGACGGGGAGCCGTTCACCCCTCCACTTT; CDR3 protein: CASSPTGSRSPLHF
V gene: TRBV6-5; D gene: NA; clone size: NA; J gene: TRBJ1-6; CDR3 DNA: TGTGCCAGCCGCTCGTCCTATAATTCACCCCTCCACTTT; CDR3 protein: CASRSSYNSPLHF
V gene: TRBV5-3; D gene: NA; clone size: once; J gene: TRBJ2-3; CDR3 DNA: TGTGCCAGAAGCTTGGTTTGGCCGAACCTATCCACAGATACGCAGTATTTT; CDR3 protein: CARSLVWPNLSTDTQYF
V gene: TRBV10-2; D gene: NA; clone size: NA; J gene: TRBJ2-5; CDR3 DNA: TGCGCCAGCAGTGAGCTCTACAGGGTGGAACAAGAGACCCAGTACTTC; CDR3 protein: CASSELYRVEQETQYF
V gene: TRBV7-3; D gene: NA; clone size: NA; J gene: TRBJ2-3; CDR3 DNA: TGTGCCAGCAGCTTAACCGCTAGCCTCGCAGATACGCAGTATTTT; CDR3 protein: CASSLTASLADTQYF
V gene: TRBV13; D gene: NA; clone size: NA; J gene: TRBJ2-1; CDR3 DNA: TGTGCCAGCAGCTGGGGACGATACAATGAGCAGTTCTTC; CDR3 protein: CASSWGRYNEQFF
V gene: TRBV27; D gene: NA; clone size: NA; J gene: TRBJ2-2; CDR3 DNA: TGTGCCAGCAGTTTATCGGGGCGCGCAGCGGTCACCGGGGAGCTGTTTTTT; CDR3 protein: CASSLSGRAAVTGELFF
V gene: TRBV5-1; D gene: TRBD2; clone size: NA; J gene: TRBJ2-3; CDR3 DNA: TGCGCCAGCAGCTTGGTGCGCGGGGGGGCGACAGATACGCAGTATTTT; CDR3 protein: CASSLVRGGATDTQYF
V gene: TRBV4-1; D gene: TRBD1; clone size: NA; J gene: TRBJ2-7; CDR3 DNA: TGCGCCAGCAGCCAAGCGACAGGGTATAGCTCCTACGAGCAGTACTTC; CDR3 protein: CASSQATGYSSYEQYF